This record concerns one T cell receptor beta chain sequence. This clone was detected ten times or more. Its recognized antigen is unknown. Per-base quality was not reported, and no clone a single base away is much larger than it. V and J are truncated by 5 bases and 5 bases respectively, leaving an intervening sequence of 23 bases. From the cysteine through the phenylalanine, the CDR3 covers 17 amino acids. Only the CDR3 part of the read is kept: 51 bases, read in frame from the first base. This sample stems from a study of metastatic and nonmetastatic thyroid tumors (dated by TCRdb to 2018 to 2021). With respect to the entire study: Repertoires were compared across peripheral blood and tumor or nodule tissue samples from malignant and benign thyroid patients.

No treatment had been received by any patient before thyroid surgery. Using T-cell receptor beta sequencing, the study looked back at clinical samples from patients collected from about 2011 to 2018. General study outcomes and caveats: TCR beta diversity was reported as significantly higher in malignant tumors than in benign nodules, in both blood and tumor samples.

Library preparation was by PCR. Sequencing was performed on an Illumina HiSeq 4000. High-throughput sequencing was used to profile the CDR3 region of the TCR beta-chain in every patient. The published analysis was carried out like this. The researchers built a classifier to tell apart papillary thyroid cancer patients with distant metastasis, based on CDR3 differences among clinicopathological groups. To measure repertoire diversity the researchers used the Shannon index, while the Morisita-Horn index served to gauge how similar the tumor and blood repertoires were. The raw public data were reprocessed by TCRdb itself: fastp quality trimming at Q25, MiXCR clonotype calling, in-frame beta chains only. The authors' filters were not applied to this entry. The sample has roughly 9,900 clones on record, 25% to 35% of them singletons. Of the sample, over 9.5% is held by the ten largest clones.

The sequenced material came from tumor tissue. Here the chain combines TRBV12-3 or TRBV12-4 and TRBJ2-3, with a tentative D gene TRBD1 over 6 matching bases. This sequence was found in a male donor with papillary thyroid cancer or a benign thyroid nodule (not recorded which). Some clones in this sample may be carry-over from other donors' samples. The bases are TGTGCCAGCAGTCCCCCCACAGGGAAGGGAAGGGGAGATACGCAGTATTTT. Its coded protein is CASSPPTGKGRGDTQYF.